The source of this T cell receptor (beta chain) is a study of CD4 T cells in relation to SARS-CoV-2 and coronaviruses. Study-level background: After less than 11 days of antigen culture, PBMC TCR beta CDR3s were sequenced. Convalescent patients had median age roughly 37 years, range roughly 20 to 80. Study conclusions and caveats: Each donor contributed either pre-pandemic or post-infection samples, not both.

Germline loops: CDR1 GTSNPN, CDR2 SVGIG (reference sequence). Trimming left V 3 bases short and J 6 bases short, with 5 bases between. This CDR3 spans 11 amino acids. Assay used: immunoSEQ multiplex PCR; TCRdb lists only in-frame clones, some missing. The table records about 36,000 clones, about 79% of them present only once. For nine to ten days, about 9.9 x 10^4 sorted CD4+ cells grew with T cell-depleted PBMCs and CEF. About this clone itself: As yet, its antigen is unknown.

Sequences were obtained from naive CD4+ T cells from PBMCs, cultured in vitro. Subset defined: naive CD4+ T cells isolated by negative enrichment. The gene calls are TRBV30 and TRBJ2-2; D not certain. This receptor was obtained from an adult with COVID-19. The CDR3 DNA is TGTGCCTGGAGAGCCCCCGGGGAGCTGTTTTTT. Amino acids: CAWRAPGELFF.